This T cell receptor (beta chain) was captured by sequencing in a study of cytomegalovirus exposure and HLA in healthy donors. About the research overall: HLA-typed donors were the source of about 85 million unique TCRs, which an early data release held.

Germline lookup yields CDR1 LNHDA and CDR2 SQIVND (reference sequence). The V end was cut by 7 bases, the J end by 8 bases, with 14 bases between. This CDR3 is built from 13 residues. Notes on the study in general: A later analysis showed that HLA-associated TCR beta chains had undergone more clonal expansion than equally common others. Later findings reportedly placed an Asian-associated ancestry cluster below the approximately 630-donor mean for N-insertions.

Amplification used 60 Vbeta primers and 13 Jbeta primers. Libraries were prepared by immunoSEQ multiplex PCR; TCRdb keeps only in-frame clonotypes and omits some of them. Seen here are 100,000 to 150,000 clones, 77% observed once, and the top ten hold around 4%. Sampled while nominally healthy, donors likely had unrecorded immune exposures. Regarding this clone: What it binds is unknown.

Sequencing was done on a sample of PBMCs. The receptor was derived from a human donor in good health. The chain has TRBV19 and TRBJ1-4; D gene uncertain. The chain's CDR3 is CASNHPGREKLFF. Here the CDR3 DNA reads TGTGCCAGTAACCATCCCGGTCGCGAAAAACTGTTTTTT.